Below, 8 T cell receptor beta chains from the same sample are listed, as sequenced in a study of blood T cell repertoires in COVID-19. Method: immunoSEQ multiplex PCR; TCRdb's copy keeps in-frame clones and lacks some. In the table there are around 130,000 clones, 82% of which are singletons. Sequenced material: peripheral blood. Receptor source: a woman between 65 and 79 years old with acute or convalescent COVID-19.

CDR3 DNA: TGTGCCAGTAGTGTCGCGACAGGGGGCTTGGGGTTGCGTGGCTACACCTTC. It is translated as CASSVATGGLGLRGYTF. J is TRBJ1-2 and V is TRBV19; 10 bases agree with TRBD1. The J segment lost 7 bases and the V segment lost 5 bases, leaving 16 bases of the junction unmatched. Per the germline V gene, CDR1 is LNHDA and CDR2 is SQIVND (reference sequence). The CDR3 extends over 17 amino acids.

The chain recombines TRBV30 with TRBJ2-5; TRBD2 aligns across 10 bases. In germline, CDR1 is GTSNPN, CDR2 SVGIG (reference sequence). J lost 7 bases, V lost 1 base, and 15 bases had no gene match. The CDR3 runs to 17 residues. This chain's CDR3 is CAWSEASGGPSGTTQYF. The CDR3 DNA reads as TGTGCCTGGAGTGAGGCTAGCGGGGGCCCATCTGGCACGACCCAGTACTTC.

The V gene is TRBV30, the J gene TRBJ1-2; TRBD1 matches at 9 bases. The CDR3 length is 16 residues. J was trimmed by 8 bases and V by 2 bases; bases with no gene match: 15. Germline V gives CDR1 GTSNPN, CDR2 SVGIG (reference sequence). CDR3 DNA sequence: TGTGCCTGGAGTAGCTTAGGAGGGACAGGGAATGAAGGCTACACCTTC. The encoded protein is CAWSSLGGTGNEGYTF.

This clone was seen only a few times. The chain carries TRBV29-1 and TRBJ1-2; 9 positions match TRBD1. With V trimmed by 7 bases and J by 4 bases, 10 bases remained unmatched. The CDR3 runs 14 residues. The germline V gene has CDR1 SQVTM and CDR2 ANQGSEA. CDR3 loop: CSALSGTGTYGYTF. DNA of the CDR3: TGCAGCGCCCTCTCCGGGACAGGGACCTATGGCTACACCTTC.

This chain uses TRBV2 with TRBJ1-3; tentatively, D is TRBD1 (5 bases). The CDR3 totals 13 residues. Per the germline V gene, CDR1 is SNHLY and CDR2 is FYNNEI. V was shortened by 8 bases and J by 4 bases, with 12 bases between the two germline ends. The CDR3 DNA follows: TGTGCCAGCGGGGCAGGGTCAGGAAACACCATATATTTT. This sequence encodes CASGAGSGNTIYF.

The V and J genes are TRBV10-3 and TRBJ2-2; 8 nucleotides align to TRBD1. V dropped 6 bases and J dropped 4; count of bases not matched to a gene: 4. The CDR3 extends over 14 amino acids. Germline CDR1 ENHRY, CDR2 SYGVKD. CDR3 nucleotides: TGTGCCATCAGGAGGACAGGGACCACCGGGGAGCTGTTTTTT. It translates to CAIRRTGTTGELFF.

The J gene is TRBJ2-7, the V gene TRBV3-1 (or the pseudogene TRBV3-2); D may be TRBD2 (5 bases). Germline-derived CDR1 and CDR2 are LGHDT and YNNKEL (reference sequence). This CDR3 region has 14 residues. Trimming cost V 9 bases and J 4 bases, with 19 bases left between them. CDR3 bases: TGTGCCAGTAAGAAGGGAGTCAGGCGGTACGAGCAGTACGTC. It is translated as CASKKGVRRYEQYV.

The chain carries TRBV7-9 and TRBJ2-5; 11 bases are a match to TRBD2. The CDR3 is made up of 17 amino acids. The germline V gene has CDR1 SEHNR and CDR2 FQNEAQ (reference sequence). V lost 3 bases to trimming and J lost 5 bases; unmatched junction nucleotides: 11. CDR3 residues: CASSLGSGGALLETQYF. The CDR3 nucleotides are TGTGCCAGCAGCTTGGGTAGCGGGGGGGCGTTGTTGGAGACCCAGTACTTC.